These T cell receptor beta chains were read from a single sample in a study of T cells after yellow fever vaccination. TCRdb redid the calling of the 5' RACE reads with MiXCR, one entry per CDR3 protein. The sample holds around 530,000 distinct CDR3 sequences, about a sixth seen once. Sequences were derived from PBMCs, sampled about 5 days after the first yellow fever vaccination. Receptor source: a man between 18 and 35 years old who received the YFV17D yellow fever vaccine. CDR3s include the opening cysteine and the closing phenylalanine or tryptophan.

V gene,J gene,CDR3 protein
TRBV27,TRBJ2-3,CASSLEAPADTQYF
TRBV2,TRBJ2-1,CASSEARDYYNEQFF
TRBV11-1,TRBJ2-6,CASSFITRGGGSGANVLTF
TRBV7-2,TRBJ1-1,CASSPDPSLNTEAFF
TRBV5-5,TRBJ2-5,CASSLGQGPETQYF
TRBV4-3,TRBJ2-7,CASSQTVWGTSGGNEQYF
TRBV20-1,TRBJ2-5,CSANGDQETQYF
TRBV29-1,TRBJ2-7,CSVLGLPYEQYF
TRBV27,TRBJ2-7,CASSLKAGVNSYEQYF
TRBV7-9,TRBJ2-7,CASSWSRYEQYF